This T cell receptor beta chain was sequenced during a study of vaccination effects on CD4 cells after COVID-19. For the study at large: Two doses of BNT162b2 or mRNA-1273 vaccine were administered to participants.

V dropped 1 base and J dropped 1; count of bases not matched to a gene: 1. Per germline, CDR1 SGHAT and CDR2 FQNNGV. This CDR3 is 15 amino acids long. The repertoire was sequenced with immunoSEQ multiplex PCR; TCRdb's copy has only in-frame clones and lacks some. The table records around 60,000 clones, roughly 80% of them present only once. Concerning this clone: Antigen unknown.

CD4+ T cell isolation took place after 10 days of culture. Nobody among the vaccine recipients had prior SARS-CoV-2 infection (nucleocapsid antibodies were negative). The gene calls are TRBV11-2 and TRBJ2-1; 7 bases map to TRBD2. This clonotype originated in a human donor who received a COVID-19 vaccine. Specimen: CD4+ T cells from PBMCs cultured without peptide, collected before COVID-19 vaccination. In nucleotides, the CDR3 is TGTGCCAGCAGCTTAGGGGGGGGATCCTACAATGAGCAGTTCTTC. Translating it yields CASSLGGGSYNEQFF.